This T cell receptor beta chain was profiled in a study of T cells expressing NK-cell markers. Findings and limits, study-wide: Expanded NKG2C+ T cell clones were not confirmed as HCMV-specific.

About this clonotype itself: Its antigen is unknown.

CDR3 size: 14 residues. The germline gives CDR1 DFQATT, CDR2 SNEGSKA (reference sequence). TCRdb reanalyzed the 5' RACE reads and collapses them to one entry per CDR3 protein, without DNA. Its table lists 500,000 to 700,000 distinct CDR3 sequences. This chain joins TRBV20-1 and TRBJ1-1. Sequenced sample: blood T cells: a sorted CD56 or NKG2C T cell subset, CD4+ or CD8+ T cells, or bulk PBMC T cells (not recorded which). This receptor was taken from a man aged 18 to 35 in good health. CDR3 loop: CSARPTVMNTEAFF.